A single sample is the source of the 7 T cell receptor beta chains below, sequenced in a study of cytomegalovirus exposure and HLA in healthy donors. It was with 60 Vbeta and 13 Jbeta primers that the PCR ran. The assay was immunoSEQ multiplex PCR, and TCRdb's table has in-frame clones only and misses some. The sample comprises some 120,000 clones, 70% to 85% of which are singletons, and around 3.9% rests with the top ten. Sequencing used PBMCs. These receptors all stem from a human donor in good health.

CDR3 sequence reads: CASSGTGVGETQYF. As DNA, the CDR3 is TGTGCCAGCAGCGGGACAGGGGTGGGAGAGACCCAGTACTTC. The V gene is TRBV5-6, the J gene TRBJ2-5, with 10 positions matching TRBD1. Germline V CDR1 and CDR2: SGHDT, YYEEEE. Losses at the gene ends were 4 bases for V and 4 bases for J; bases not matched to a gene: 4. The CDR3 is 14 amino acids.

The table lists this clone with a count of one. The sample holds other DNA sequences that translate to the same CDR3. This rearrangement joins TRBV6-5 to TRBJ2-7; TRBD2 agrees at 8 bases. The CDR3 totals 14 residues. Germline V CDR1 and CDR2: MNHEY, SVGAGI. Trimming cost V 6 bases and J 7 bases; bases outside gene matches: 11. The CDR3 sequence: CASSITSGSREQYF. CDR3 bases: TGTGCCAGCAGCATAACTAGCGGATCACGGGAGCAGTACTTC.

The chain couples TRBV28 to TRBJ2-7, with 9 nucleotides matching TRBD1. With V trimmed by 3 bases and J by 3 bases, 6 bases remained unmatched. The CDR3 runs to 15 residues. The V gene's germline CDR1 is MDHEN and CDR2 SYDVKM. For the CDR3, the DNA is TGTGCCAGCAGTTTCTCCGGGACAGGGCGCTACGAGCAGTACTTC. Protein: CASSFSGTGRYEQYF.

The CDR3 loop is CATSRGDRAYNEQFF. The CDR3, as DNA: TGTGCCACCAGCAGAGGGGACAGGGCCTACAATGAGCAGTTCTTC. The chain employs TRBV15 and TRBJ2-1; 9 nucleotides line up with TRBD1. The V segment lost 1 base and the J segment 2 bases; nucleotides outside the gene matches: 0. CDR1 is LNHNV, CDR2 YYDKDF, per germline (reference sequence). CDR3 length: 15 residues.

V gene TRBV2 combines with J gene TRBJ2-5; 15 positions agree with TRBD2. The V and J ends lost 3 bases and 4 bases, in that order; junction bases with no gene match: 6. There are 17 residues in the CDR3. Germline CDR1 and CDR2: SNHLY and FYNNEI. This chain's CDR3 is CASSEGGLAGGGETQYF. The CDR3 coding sequence is TGTGCCAGCAGTGAGGGAGGACTAGCGGGAGGGGGAGAGACCCAGTACTTC.

This chain joins TRBV6-5 and TRBJ2-3; no firm D call. The CDR3 is made up of 13 amino acids. Trimming took off 7 bases at V and 6 bases at J, with 14 bases between the two ends. The germline CDR1 and CDR2 sequences are MNHEY and SVGAGI. The CDR3 DNA is TGTGCCAGCACCCGCGAGGTGTCGGATACGCAGTATTTT. Translating gives CASTREVSDTQYF.

As DNA, the CDR3 is TGTGCCAGTAGTATCGCGTCCCCAAGACACGATAGCAATCAGCCCCAGCATTTT. It specifies CASSIASPRHDSNQPQHF. The chain combines TRBV19 with TRBJ1-5, with D unclear. This CDR3 has 18 amino acids. V was shortened by 3 bases and J by 0 bases, with 18 bases between the two germline ends. Per the germline V gene, CDR1 is LNHDA and CDR2 is SQIVND (reference sequence).